This entry lists 27 T cell receptor beta chains sequenced from one sample in a study of T cell repertoires in cytomegalovirus infection (dated by TCRdb to between 2018 and 2021). The sequencing machine was an Illumina HiSeq 1500. TCRdb reran the public reads through fastp at Q25 and MiXCR, keeping productive beta chains. For every CDR3 protein sequence, its rows merge into one entry that carries the most common genes and DNA. The sample data list some 390,000 distinct CDR3 sequences, and approximately 18% of these were observed just once. Clones ranked in the top ten supply around 8.6% of the sample. Specimen: PBMCs. These receptors were taken from a human donor in good health (CMV status not recorded). Some clones in this sample may be carry-over from other donors' samples.

The V call is TRBV20-1, the J call TRBJ2-7; the D gene could be TRBD1 or TRBD2 (5 bases each). Germline V lookup: CDR1 DFQATT, CDR2 SNEGSKA (reference sequence). V dropped 3 bases and J dropped 0 bases, with 12 bases sitting between them. The CDR3 consists of 14 residues. The CDR3 protein is CSASPGGFSYEQYF. CDR3 in DNA: TGCAGTGCTAGCCCTGGGGGATTCTCCTACGAGCAGTACTTC.

This clonotype was seen a few times. V usage is TRBV4-3 and J usage is TRBJ2-1, with TRBD2 matching 8 bases. The germline V gene has CDR1 LGHNA and CDR2 YSLEER. Germline trimming cut 4 bases from V and 0 bases from J; bases unmatched to any gene: 8. The CDR3 covers 17 residues. CDR3 region: CASSPLGTSGSYNEQFF. In DNA form, the CDR3 reads TGCGCCAGCAGCCCCTTGGGAACTAGCGGCTCCTACAATGAGCAGTTCTTC.

The table lists this clonotype with many counts. The chain is built from TRBV7-6 and TRBJ2-7; the D is unclear. Trimming shortened V by 5 bases and J by 3 bases, and 8 bases separated the two germline ends. Germline CDR1 is SGHVS and CDR2 is FNYEAQ. This CDR3 spans 12 amino acids. CDR3 loop: CASSLLVYEQYF. The CDR3, as DNA: TGTGCCAGCAGCCTTCTTGTCTACGAGCAGTACTTC.

This rearrangement joins TRBV18 to TRBJ2-1; TRBD2 aligns across 8 bases. This CDR3 spans 15 amino acids. V was clipped by 2 bases and J by 7 bases; unmatched bases: 7. The V gene's germline CDR1 is KGHSH and CDR2 LQKENI. The CDR3 sequence is CASSPGGGGRNEQFF. Written as DNA, the CDR3 is TGTGCCAGCTCACCAGGCGGAGGCGGGAGGAATGAGCAGTTCTTC.

The chain employs TRBV5-4 and TRBJ2-5, with 10 nucleotides matching TRBD2. The V gene end was trimmed by 4 bases and the J gene end by 2 bases; junction bases not matched to a gene: 2. The CDR3 is made up of 14 amino acids. Germline V gives CDR1 SGHNT, CDR2 YYREEE (reference sequence). DNA for the CDR3: TGTGCCAGCAGCGGGACTAGCGAACAAGAGACCCAGTACTTC. Translated: CASSGTSEQETQYF.

In its sample, this clonotype was seen many times. The chain recombines TRBV7-2 with TRBJ1-1; D not certain. CDR3 length: 15 amino acids. V lost 2 bases, J lost 5 bases, and 15 bases lay in between. Germline CDR1 is SGHTA and CDR2 is FQGNSA. CDR3 amino acids: CASSLYYPGTTEAFF. DNA of the CDR3: TGTGCCAGCAGCTTATACTACCCCGGTACTACTGAAGCTTTCTTT.

The chain employs TRBV12-3 or TRBV12-4 and TRBJ2-2, with 9 bases identical to TRBD2. This CDR3 is built from 16 residues. V lost 5 bases and J lost 0; bases outside the gene matches: 4. CDR3 sequence (DNA): TGTGCCAGCAGTAACCTAGCGGGAACGAACACCGGGGAGCTGTTTTTT. Its protein is CASSNLAGTNTGELFF.

This clonotype appeared once. Relative to the germline gene, one junction end is altered; a read error may explain this. V gene TRBV28 combines with J gene TRBJ1-3; 7 positions match TRBD1. Germline CDR1 MDHEN, CDR2 SYDVKM. CDR3 size: 14 residues. The DNA of the CDR3 is TGTGCCAGCAGTTCCACAGGGGCTGGAAACTCCATATATTTT. Its translation is CASSSTGAGNSIYF.

This clonotype has just one count. The gene calls are TRBV7-9 and TRBJ2-7, with D perhaps matching TRBD1 or TRBD2 (5 bases each). Germline CDR1 SEHNR, CDR2 FQNEAQ (reference sequence). V lost 0 bases, J lost 5 bases, and 11 bases lay in between. This CDR3 comprises 14 residues. In DNA form, the CDR3 reads TGTGCCAGCAGCTTAGCTGGGGGTGGCGACGAGCAGTACTTC. Translation gives CASSLAGGGDEQYF.

This clonotype was counted ten times or more. The rearrangement uses TRBV7-2 and TRBJ2-7; 8 bases fit TRBD2. V lost 3 bases, J lost 6 bases, and 7 bases stayed unmatched. Germline CDR1 and CDR2: SGHTA and FQGNSA. The CDR3 contains 14 residues. CDR3 in amino acids: CASSLVRTSTEQYF. DNA of the CDR3: TGTGCCAGCAGCTTGGTGAGGACTAGCACCGAGCAGTACTTC.

J is TRBJ1-1 and V is TRBV7-9; no clear D gene. CDR3 length: 9 amino acids. Germline values: CDR1 SEHNR, CDR2 FQNEAQ (reference sequence). The ends were cut back, 5 bases at V and 7 bases at J, with 2 bases in the middle. Here the CDR3 reads CASSREAFF. Written as DNA, the CDR3 is TGTGCCAGCAGCCGTGAAGCTTTCTTT.

The J gene is TRBJ2-7, the V gene TRBV4-1; 7 bases fit TRBD1. CDR1 and CDR2 from the germline V gene are MGHRA and YSYEKL. The CDR3 runs 17 residues. J was trimmed by 0 bases and V by 3 bases; bases with no gene match: 11. This CDR3 is CASSQGLSGGISYEQYF. For the CDR3, the DNA is TGCGCCAGCAGCCAGGGTCTGTCAGGGGGAATCTCCTACGAGCAGTACTTC.

This clonotype was counted many times. The chain has TRBV28 and TRBJ1-3; no definite D call. The CDR3 length is 14 residues. The V gene lost 5 bases and the J gene lost 0 bases, with 8 bases spanning the gap. Germline lookup yields CDR1 MDHEN and CDR2 SYDVKM. The CDR3 loop reads CASSPLSSGNTIYF. In DNA form, the CDR3 reads TGTGCCAGCAGTCCGCTTAGCTCTGGAAACACCATATATTTT. Supplemented by reference TRBV28 and TRBJ1-3, the full variable domain reads DVKVTQSSRYLVKRTGEKVFLECVQDMDHENMFWYRQDPGLGLRLIYFSYDVKMKEKGDIPEGYSVSREKKERFSLILESASTNQTSMYLCASSPLSSGNTIYFGEGSWLTVV.

The chain carries TRBV12-3 or TRBV12-4 and TRBJ1-2; D remains unclear. The V gene lost 3 bases and the J gene lost 0 bases, with 11 bases spanning the gap. The CDR3 is made up of 15 amino acids. This chain's CDR3 is CASSFRVGANYGYTF. The CDR3 DNA reads as TGTGCCAGCAGTTTTCGGGTCGGAGCTAACTATGGCTACACCTTC.

The V gene is TRBV5-5, the J gene TRBJ2-2; TRBD2 is a possible D gene (5 bases). Germline-derived CDR1 and CDR2 are SGHKS and YYEKEE (reference sequence). V was cut by 9 bases and J by 2 bases, with 32 bases left in between. This CDR3 region has 20 residues. CDR3 sequence (DNA): TGTGCCACCACCACTAAGGGAGCATCCTTCGCTATTCGTAACACCGGGGAGCTGTTTTTT. Protein product: CATTTKGASFAIRNTGELFF.

This clonotype came up many times. V is TRBV7-2 and J is TRBJ2-3, with 7 bases lining up with TRBD1. V was pared by 5 bases and J by 3 bases, with 5 bases of the junction left unmatched. This CDR3 spans 14 amino acids. Germline CDR1 and CDR2: SGHTA and FQGNSA. The CDR3 reads CASSKGAVTDTQYF. As DNA, the CDR3 is TGTGCCAGCAGCAAGGGGGCAGTAACAGATACGCAGTATTTT.

This clonotype has just a few counts. The V call is TRBV18, the J call TRBJ2-7; TRBD2 agrees at 7 bases. Per germline, CDR1 KGHSH and CDR2 LQKENI. The CDR3 loop spans 14 amino acids. V dropped 2 bases and J dropped 5; count of bases not matched to a gene: 6. CDR3 sequence: CASSPTSGGNEQYF. DNA for the CDR3: TGTGCCAGCTCACCAACCTCCGGGGGGAACGAGCAGTACTTC. The full variable domain, rest sourced from reference TRBV18 and TRBJ2-7, is NAGVMQNPRHLVRRRGQEARLRCSPMKGHSHVYWYRQLPEEGLKFMVYLQKENIIDESGMPKERFSAEFPKEGPSILRIQQVVRGDSAAYFCASSPTSGGNEQYFGPGTRLTVT.

The chain has TRBV6-2 or TRBV6-3 and TRBJ2-7; D possibly corresponds to TRBD1 (6 bases). The germline V gene encodes CDR1 MNHEY and CDR2 SVGEGT. The CDR3 is 15 residues long. Trimming shortened V by 6 bases and J by 0 bases, and 15 bases separated the two germline ends. The CDR3 bases are TGTGCCAGCAGGTTACAGGGAAGGAGCTCCTACGAGCAGTACTTC. The encoded protein is CASRLQGRSSYEQYF.

The chain recombines TRBV2 with TRBJ2-3; D is undetermined. CDR1 is SNHLY and CDR2 is FYNNEI in the germline V gene. Trimming shortened V by 6 bases and J by 4 bases, and 14 bases separated the two germline ends. The CDR3 consists of 14 residues. CDR3 loop: CASSPGVASDTQYF. CDR3 bases: TGTGCCAGCAGCCCTGGGGTAGCCTCAGATACGCAGTATTTT. Filled out from reference TRBV2 and TRBJ2-3, the complete variable domain reads EPEVTQTPSHQVTQMGQEVILRCVPISNHLYFYWYRQILGQKVEFLVSFYNNEISEKSEIFDDQFSVERPDGSNFTLKIRSTKLEDSAMYFCASSPGVASDTQYFGPGTRLTVL.

This clonotype appeared many times. J is TRBJ2-2 and V is TRBV6-4; 10 bases are shared with TRBD2. The CDR3 has 13 amino acids. V gave up 8 bases and J gave up 3 bases; unmatched junction bases: 0. Germline assignment: CDR1 MRHNA and CDR2 SNTAGT. The CDR3 DNA reads TGTGCCAGCCTAGCGGGAGACACCGGGGAGCTGTTTTTT. It specifies CASLAGDTGELFF.

Ten or more counts support this clonotype. V is TRBV12-3 or TRBV12-4 and J is TRBJ2-5; D unclear. The CDR3 is 15 residues long. V shed 6 bases and J shed 5 bases, with 19 bases lying between them. CDR3 nucleotides: TGTGCCAGCAGCCCCCCCTTGAGCATCGAGGAGACCCAGTACTTC. This gives the protein CASSPPLSIEETQYF.

J is TRBJ2-5 and V is TRBV12-3 or TRBV12-4; TRBD1 is a possible D gene (6 bases). V was shortened by 6 bases and J by 5 bases, with 10 bases between the two germline ends. The CDR3 runs to 12 residues. The CDR3 here is CASRDSGETQYF. The DNA for the CDR3 is TGTGCCAGCAGGGACAGTGGGGAGACCCAGTACTTC.

At least ten counts were recorded for this clonotype. This rearrangement joins TRBV7-6 to TRBJ1-6; D call uncertain. Germline assignment: CDR1 SGHVS and CDR2 FNYEAQ. The germline V and J ends were trimmed by 0 bases and 4 bases, with 7 bases remaining between them. The CDR3 is made up of 15 amino acids. The CDR3 region has the DNA TGTGCCAGCAGCTTAGCGCAGGATTATAATTCACCCCTCCACTTT. As protein: CASSLAQDYNSPLHF.

The table lists this clonotype with many counts. The chain recombines TRBV7-9 with TRBJ2-7; possibly TRBD1 for D (5 bases). Germline V gene lookup returns CDR1 SEHNR and CDR2 FQNEAQ (reference sequence). V was pared by 5 bases and J by 5 bases, with 13 bases between. The CDR3 consists of 13 residues. The CDR3 reads CASSPDPGNEQYF. In DNA form, the CDR3 reads TGTGCCAGCAGCCCAGACCCAGGGAACGAGCAGTACTTC.

V is TRBV7-2 and J is TRBJ1-5; D call uncertain. Germline values: CDR1 SGHTA, CDR2 FQGNSA. The CDR3 totals 15 residues. Deletions cut 1 base from V and 1 base from J, with 8 bases between. DNA for the CDR3: TGTGCCAGCAGCTTAGGGTTCTTGAGCAATCAGCCCCAGCATTTT. Amino acids: CASSLGFLSNQPQHF.

There are many counts of this clonotype. The chain uses TRBV5-1 and TRBJ2-1; D is uncertain. Germline values: CDR1 SGHRS, CDR2 YFSETQ. The CDR3 totals 14 residues. Trimming pared 4 bases from V and 8 bases from J, leaving 16 bases between. CDR3 DNA sequence: TGCGCCAGCAGCCCCACCTTAGAAATCCATGAGCAGTTCTTC. Translation: CASSPTLEIHEQFF.

This clonotype was recorded many times. The gene calls are TRBV7-2 and TRBJ2-4, with a weak D call TRBD2 (5 bases). V was pared by 0 bases and J by 0 bases, with 9 bases between. Germline V lookup: CDR1 SGHTA, CDR2 FQGNSA. The CDR3 runs to 16 residues. The CDR3 is CASSLALSAAKNIQYF. CDR3 DNA sequence: TGTGCCAGCAGCTTAGCGCTTAGCGCAGCCAAAAACATTCAGTACTTC.